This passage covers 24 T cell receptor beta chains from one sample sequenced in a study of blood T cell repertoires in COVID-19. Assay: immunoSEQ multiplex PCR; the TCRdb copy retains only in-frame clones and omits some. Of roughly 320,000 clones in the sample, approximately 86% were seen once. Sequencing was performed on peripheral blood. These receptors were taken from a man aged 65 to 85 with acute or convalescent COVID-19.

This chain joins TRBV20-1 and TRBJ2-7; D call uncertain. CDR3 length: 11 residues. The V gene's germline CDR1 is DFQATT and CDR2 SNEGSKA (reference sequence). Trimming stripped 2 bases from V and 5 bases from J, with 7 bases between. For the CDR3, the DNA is TGCAGTGCTAGACCAATCAACGAGCAGTACTTC. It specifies CSARPINEQYF.

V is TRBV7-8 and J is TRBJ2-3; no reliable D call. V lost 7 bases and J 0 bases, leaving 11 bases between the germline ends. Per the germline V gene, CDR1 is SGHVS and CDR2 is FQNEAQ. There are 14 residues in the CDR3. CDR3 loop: CASMVRLSTDTQYF. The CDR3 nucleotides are TGTGCCAGCATGGTCAGGCTTAGCACAGATACGCAGTATTTT.

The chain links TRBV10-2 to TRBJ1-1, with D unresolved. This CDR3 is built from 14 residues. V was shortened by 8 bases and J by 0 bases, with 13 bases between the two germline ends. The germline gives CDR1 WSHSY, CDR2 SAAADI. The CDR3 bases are TGCGCCAGCTTGACGGGATTCATGAACACTGAAGCTTTCTTT. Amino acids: CASLTGFMNTEAFF.

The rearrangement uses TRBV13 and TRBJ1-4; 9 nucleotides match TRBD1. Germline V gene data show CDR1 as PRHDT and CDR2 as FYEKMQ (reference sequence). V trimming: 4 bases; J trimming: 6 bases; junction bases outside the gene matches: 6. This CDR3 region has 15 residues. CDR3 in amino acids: CASSSQGTGYEKLFF. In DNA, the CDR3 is TGTGCCAGCAGCTCGCAGGGGACAGGGTATGAAAAACTGTTTTTT.

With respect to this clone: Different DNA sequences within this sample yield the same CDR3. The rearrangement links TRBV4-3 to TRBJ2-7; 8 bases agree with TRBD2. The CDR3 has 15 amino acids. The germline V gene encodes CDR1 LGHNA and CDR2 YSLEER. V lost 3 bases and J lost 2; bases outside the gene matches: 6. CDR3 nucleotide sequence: TGCGCCAGCAGCCAGGGGTCGGGGGGGACCTACGAGCAGTACTTC. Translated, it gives CASSQGSGGTYEQYF.

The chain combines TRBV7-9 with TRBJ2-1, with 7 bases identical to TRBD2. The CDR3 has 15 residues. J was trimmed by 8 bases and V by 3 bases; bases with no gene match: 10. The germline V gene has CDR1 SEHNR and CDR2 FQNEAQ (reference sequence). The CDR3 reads CASSLGGRQSYEQFF. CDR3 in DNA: TGTGCCAGCAGCTTGGGCGGGAGACAATCGTATGAGCAGTTCTTC.

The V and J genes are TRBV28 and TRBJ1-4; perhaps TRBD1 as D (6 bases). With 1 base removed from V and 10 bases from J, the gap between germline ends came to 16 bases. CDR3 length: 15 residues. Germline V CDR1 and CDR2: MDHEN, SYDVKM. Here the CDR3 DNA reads TGTGCCAGCAGTTTATCACGGGGGGCTTTAGGAAAACTGTTTTTT. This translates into CASSLSRGALGKLFF.

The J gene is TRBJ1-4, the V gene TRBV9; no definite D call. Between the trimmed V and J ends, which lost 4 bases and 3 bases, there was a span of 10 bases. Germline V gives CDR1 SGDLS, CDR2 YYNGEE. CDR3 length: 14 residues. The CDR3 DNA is TGTGCCAGCAGCCGGCGGGGTTCTAATGAAAAACTGTTTTTT. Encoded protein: CASSRRGSNEKLFF.

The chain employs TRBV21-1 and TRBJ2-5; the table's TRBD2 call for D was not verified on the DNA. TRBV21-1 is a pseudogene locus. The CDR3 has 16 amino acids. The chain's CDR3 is CASPCRTSGVEETQYF. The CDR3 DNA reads TGTGCCAGCCCGTGCCGGACTAGCGGGGTGGAAGAGACCCAGTACTTC.

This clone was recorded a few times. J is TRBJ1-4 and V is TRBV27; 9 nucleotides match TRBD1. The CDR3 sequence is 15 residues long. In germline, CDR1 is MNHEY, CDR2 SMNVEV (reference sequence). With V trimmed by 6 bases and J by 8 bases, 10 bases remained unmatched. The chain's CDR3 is CASSRTGVNKEKLFF. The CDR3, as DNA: TGTGCCAGCAGCCGGACAGGGGTTAACAAGGAAAAACTGTTTTTT.

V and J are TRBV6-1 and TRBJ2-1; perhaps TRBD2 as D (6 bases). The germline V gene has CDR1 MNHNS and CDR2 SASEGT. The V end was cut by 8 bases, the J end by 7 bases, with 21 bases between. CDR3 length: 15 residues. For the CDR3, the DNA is TGTGCCAGCCGTCCCACTAACGGCGGGAAGAATGAGCAGTTCTTC. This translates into CASRPTNGGKNEQFF.

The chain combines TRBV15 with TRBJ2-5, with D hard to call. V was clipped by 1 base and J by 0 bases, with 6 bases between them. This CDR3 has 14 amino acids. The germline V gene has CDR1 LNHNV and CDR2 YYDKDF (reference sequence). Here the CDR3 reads CATSRGDYQETQYF. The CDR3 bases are TGTGCCACCAGCAGAGGAGACTACCAAGAGACCCAGTACTTC. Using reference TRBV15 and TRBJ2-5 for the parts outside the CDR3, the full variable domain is DAMVIQNPRYQVTQFGKPVTLSCSQTLNHNVMYWYQQKSSQAPKLLFHYYDKDFNNEADTPDNFQSRRPNTSFCFLDIRSPGLGDTAMYLCATSRGDYQETQYFGPGTRLLVL.

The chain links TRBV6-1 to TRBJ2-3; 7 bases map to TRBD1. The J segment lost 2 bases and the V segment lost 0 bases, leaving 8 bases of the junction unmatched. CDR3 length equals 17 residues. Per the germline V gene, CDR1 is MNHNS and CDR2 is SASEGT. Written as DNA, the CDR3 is TGTGCCAGCAGTGAAGCCAAAGGACAGGCTGTCACAGATACGCAGTATTTT. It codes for CASSEAKGQAVTDTQYF.

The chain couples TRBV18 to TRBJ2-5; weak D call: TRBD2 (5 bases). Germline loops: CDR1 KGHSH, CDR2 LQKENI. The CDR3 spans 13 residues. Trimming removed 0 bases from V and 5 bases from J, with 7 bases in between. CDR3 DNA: TGTGCCAGCTCACCACCTAGCGTCGAGACCCAGTACTTC. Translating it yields CASSPPSVETQYF.

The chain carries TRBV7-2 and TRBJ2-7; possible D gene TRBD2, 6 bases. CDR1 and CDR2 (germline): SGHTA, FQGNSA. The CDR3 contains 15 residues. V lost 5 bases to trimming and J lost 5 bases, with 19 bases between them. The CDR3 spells CASSPLRETAHEQYF. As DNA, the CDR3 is TGTGCCAGCAGCCCACTCCGGGAGACTGCCCACGAGCAGTACTTC. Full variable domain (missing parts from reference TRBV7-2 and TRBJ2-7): GAGVSQSPSNKVTEKGKDVELRCDPISGHTALYWYRQSLGQGLEFLIYFQGNSAPDKSGLPSDRFSAERTGGSVSTLTIQRTQQEDSAVYLCASSPLRETAHEQYFGPGTRLTVT.

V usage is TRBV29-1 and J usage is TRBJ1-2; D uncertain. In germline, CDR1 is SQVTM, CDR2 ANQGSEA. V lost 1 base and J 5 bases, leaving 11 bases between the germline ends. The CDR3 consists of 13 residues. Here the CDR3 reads CSVEGGQKYGYTF. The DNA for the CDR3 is TGCAGCGTTGAAGGAGGCCAGAAATATGGCTACACCTTC. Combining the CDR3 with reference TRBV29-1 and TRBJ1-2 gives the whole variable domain SAVISQKPSRDICQRGTSLTIQCQVDSQVTMMFWYRQQPGQSLTLIATANQGSEATYESGFVIDKFPISRPNLTFSTLTVSNMSPEDSSIYLCSVEGGQKYGYTFGSGTRLTVV.

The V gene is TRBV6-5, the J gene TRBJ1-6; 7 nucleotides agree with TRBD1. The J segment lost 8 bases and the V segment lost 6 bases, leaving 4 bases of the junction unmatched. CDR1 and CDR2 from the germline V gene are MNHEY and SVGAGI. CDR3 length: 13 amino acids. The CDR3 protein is CASSRGVYSPLHF. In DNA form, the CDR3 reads TGTGCCAGCAGCAGGGGGGTATATTCACCCCTCCACTTT.

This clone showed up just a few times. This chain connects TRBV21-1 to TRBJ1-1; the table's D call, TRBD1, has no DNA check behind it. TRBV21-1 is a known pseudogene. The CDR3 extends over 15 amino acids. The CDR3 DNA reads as TGTGCCAGCAGCAAAGTCCCAGGGATCGACACTGAAGCTTTCTTT. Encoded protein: CASSKVPGIDTEAFF.

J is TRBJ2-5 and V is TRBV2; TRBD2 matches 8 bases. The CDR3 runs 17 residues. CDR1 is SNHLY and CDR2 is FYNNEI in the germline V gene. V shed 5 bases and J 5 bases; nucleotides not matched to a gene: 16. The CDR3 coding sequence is TGTGCCAGCAGTCCCCTGTGGCTAGCGGGCCTAGGGGAGACCCAGTACTTC. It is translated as CASSPLWLAGLGETQYF.

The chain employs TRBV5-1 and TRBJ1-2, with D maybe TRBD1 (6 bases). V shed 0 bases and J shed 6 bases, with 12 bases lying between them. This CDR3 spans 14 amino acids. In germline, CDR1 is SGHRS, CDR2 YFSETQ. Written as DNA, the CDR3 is TGCGCCAGCAGCTTGGGTCAGGGGAGCGATGGCTACACCTTC. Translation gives CASSLGQGSDGYTF.

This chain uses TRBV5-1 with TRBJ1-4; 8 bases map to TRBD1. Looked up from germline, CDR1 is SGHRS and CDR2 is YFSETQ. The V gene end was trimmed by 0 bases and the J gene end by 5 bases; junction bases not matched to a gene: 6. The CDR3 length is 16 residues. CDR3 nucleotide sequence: TGCGCCAGCAGCTTGGGGGGGACAGGAAGAAATGAAAAACTGTTTTTT. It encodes CASSLGGTGRNEKLFF. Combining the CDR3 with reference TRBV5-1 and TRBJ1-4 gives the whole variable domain KAGVTQTPRYLIKTRGQQVTLSCSPISGHRSVSWYQQTPGQGLQFLFEYFSETQRNKGNFPGRFSGRQFSNSRSEMNVSTLELGDSALYLCASSLGGTGRNEKLFFGSGTQLSVL.

CDR3 nucleotide sequence: TGTGCCAGCAGTCTAGGGGGTTCTCAGCCCCAGCATTTT. This gives the protein CASSLGGSQPQHF. The chain has TRBV6-5 and TRBJ1-5, with D possibly matching TRBD1 (6 bases). The germline CDR1 and CDR2 sequences are MNHEY and SVGAGI. Trimming cost V 5 bases and J 6 bases, with 11 bases left between them. This CDR3 is 13 amino acids long.

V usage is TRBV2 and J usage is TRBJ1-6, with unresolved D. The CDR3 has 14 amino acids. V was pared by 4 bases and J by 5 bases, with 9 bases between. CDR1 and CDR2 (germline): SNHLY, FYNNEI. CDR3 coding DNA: TGTGCCAGCAGTGGTTTTCGTAATAATTCACCCCTCCACTTT. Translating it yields CASSGFRNNSPLHF.

This CDR3 is CASRSSGGRDEQFF. The CDR3, as DNA: TGCGCCAGCAGGTCTAGCGGAGGTAGGGATGAGCAGTTCTTC. The V call is TRBV5-1, the J call TRBJ2-1; 7 nucleotides line up with TRBD2. The CDR3 length is 14 residues. From germline, CDR1 is SGHRS and CDR2 YFSETQ. The J segment lost 8 bases and the V segment lost 5 bases, leaving 10 bases of the junction unmatched.